The entry below gives a single T cell receptor (beta chain) sequence along with its context. The data derive from a study of T cell changes during pregnancy in multiple sclerosis. Repertoires were generated with immunoSEQ multiplex PCR, while TCRdb's copy carries only in-frame clones and drops some. The table lists 40,000 or so clones, 90% to 95% of them singletons. The CDR3 runs 16 residues. Germline values: CDR1 SGHRS, CDR2 YFSETQ. V was clipped by 0 bases and J by 4 bases, with 16 bases between them. The rearrangement joins TRBV5-1 to TRBJ2-5; D may be TRBD1 (5 bases). Sequencing used CD8+ T cells from peripheral blood mononuclear cells, obtained before pregnancy. The clonotype comes from a female donor with multiple sclerosis, enrolled in a pregnancy study. CDR3 region: CASSLVSGDQGETQYF. CDR3 DNA: TGCGCCAGCAGCTTGGTGTCAGGAGATCAGGGAGAGACCCAGTACTTC.